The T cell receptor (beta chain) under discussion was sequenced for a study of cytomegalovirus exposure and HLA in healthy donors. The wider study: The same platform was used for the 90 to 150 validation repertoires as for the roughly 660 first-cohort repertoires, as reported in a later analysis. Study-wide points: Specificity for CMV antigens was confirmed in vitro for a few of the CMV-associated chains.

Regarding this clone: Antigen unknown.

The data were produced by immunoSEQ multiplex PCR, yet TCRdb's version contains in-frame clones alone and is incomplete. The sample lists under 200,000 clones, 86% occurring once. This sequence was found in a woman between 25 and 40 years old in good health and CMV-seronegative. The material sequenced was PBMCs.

The CDR3 DNA reads as TGTGCCAGCAGTGAAATGACGGGCTATGGCTACACCTTC. As protein: CASSEMTGYGYTF. The genes are TRBV25-1 and TRBJ1-2; D is unresolved. Germline CDR1 and CDR2: MGHDK and SYGVNS. CDR3 size: 13 residues. Trimming shortened V by 2 bases and J by 4 bases, and 8 bases separated the two germline ends.